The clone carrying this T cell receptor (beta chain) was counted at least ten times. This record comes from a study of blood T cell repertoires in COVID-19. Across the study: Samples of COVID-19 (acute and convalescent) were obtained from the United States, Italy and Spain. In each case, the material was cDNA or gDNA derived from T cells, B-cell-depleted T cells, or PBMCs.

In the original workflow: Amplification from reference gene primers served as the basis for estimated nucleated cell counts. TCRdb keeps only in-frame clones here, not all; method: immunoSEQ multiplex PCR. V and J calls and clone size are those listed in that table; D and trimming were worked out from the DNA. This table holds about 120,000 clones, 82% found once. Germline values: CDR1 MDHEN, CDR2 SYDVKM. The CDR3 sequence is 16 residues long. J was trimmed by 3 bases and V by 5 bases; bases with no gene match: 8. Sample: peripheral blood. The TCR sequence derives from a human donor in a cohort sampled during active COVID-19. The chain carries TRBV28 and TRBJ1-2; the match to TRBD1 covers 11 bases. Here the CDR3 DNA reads TGTGCCAGCAGTCCGGGACAGGGGGTTCGCTACTATGGCTACACCTTC. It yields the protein CASSPGQGVRYYGYTF.